This record looks at one T cell receptor (beta chain) sequence and its context. These data belong to a study of blood T cell repertoires in COVID-19. In germline, CDR1 is SGDLS, CDR2 YYNGEE. The CDR3 totals 16 residues. V shed 0 bases, J shed 9 bases, and the junction held 10 bases outside the gene matches. The repertoire was sequenced with immunoSEQ multiplex PCR; TCRdb's copy has only in-frame clones and lacks some. The sample lists around 300,000 clones; approximately 88% were seen once. Material for sequencing was PBMCs or T cells enriched from blood (not recorded which). This TCR came from a woman aged 25 to 39 who had recovered from COVID-19. The rearrangement uses TRBV9 and TRBJ2-1, with TRBD2 identical over 9 bases. The CDR3 region is CASSVEGRGGRSEQFF. CDR3 in DNA: TGTGCCAGCAGCGTAGAAGGGCGGGGGGGCCGGAGTGAGCAGTTCTTC.